This entry features one T cell receptor beta chain sequence. The data stem from a study of T cell repertoires in cytomegalovirus infection. TCRdb passed the reads through MiXCR, listing each CDR3 protein once. The sample includes a few hundred thousand distinct CDR3 sequences, 15% to 20% of them seen just once. Input material: CD8+ T cells from PBMCs. The origin of this receptor is a human donor in good health (CMV status not recorded). Some clones in this sample may be carry-over from other donors' samples.

This chain's CDR3 is CASSLWGQGAGNQPQHF. CDR3 sequence (DNA): TGTGCCAGCAGCTTGTGGGGACAGGGGGCCGGCAATCAGCCCCAGCATTTT. The chain recombines TRBV5-6 with TRBJ1-5; 12 nucleotides match TRBD1. Germline V gene data show CDR1 as SGHDT and CDR2 as YYEEEE. The length of the CDR3 is 17 residues. V lost 1 base and J lost 2; bases outside the gene matches: 4.